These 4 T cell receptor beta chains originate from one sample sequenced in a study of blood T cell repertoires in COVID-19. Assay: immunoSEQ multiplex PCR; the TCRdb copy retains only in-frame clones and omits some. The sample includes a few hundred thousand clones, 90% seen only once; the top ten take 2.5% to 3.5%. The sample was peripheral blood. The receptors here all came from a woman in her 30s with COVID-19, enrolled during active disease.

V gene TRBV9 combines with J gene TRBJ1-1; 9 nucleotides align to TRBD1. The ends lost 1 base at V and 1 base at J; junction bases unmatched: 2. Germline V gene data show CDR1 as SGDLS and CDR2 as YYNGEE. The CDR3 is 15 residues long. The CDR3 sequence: CASSVKGQGNTEAFF. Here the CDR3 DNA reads TGTGCCAGCAGCGTAAAGGGACAGGGGAACACTGAAGCTTTCTTT.

In nucleotides, the CDR3 is TGTGCCTGGAGCCAGGGGGCATCGGGAAAACTGTTTTTT. Amino acid sequence: CAWSQGASGKLFF. The V and J genes are TRBV30 and TRBJ1-4; 8 bases line up with TRBD1. This CDR3 contains 13 residues. The J segment lost 10 bases and the V segment lost 3 bases, leaving 7 bases of the junction unmatched. Germline assignment: CDR1 GTSNPN and CDR2 SVGIG (reference sequence).

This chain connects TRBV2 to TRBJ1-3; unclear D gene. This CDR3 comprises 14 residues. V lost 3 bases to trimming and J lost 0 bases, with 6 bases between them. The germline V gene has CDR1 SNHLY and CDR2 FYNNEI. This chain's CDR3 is CASSEPSSGNTIYF. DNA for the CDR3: TGTGCCAGCAGTGAGCCTAGCTCTGGAAACACCATATATTTT.

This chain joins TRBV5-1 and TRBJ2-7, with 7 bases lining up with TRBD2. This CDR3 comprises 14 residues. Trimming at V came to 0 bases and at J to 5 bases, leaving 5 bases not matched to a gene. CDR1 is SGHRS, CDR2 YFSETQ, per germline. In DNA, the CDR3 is TGCGCCAGCAGCTTGGGCGGGAGATCGAACGAGCAGTACTTC. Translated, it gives CASSLGGRSNEQYF. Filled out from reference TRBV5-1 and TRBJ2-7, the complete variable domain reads KAGVTQTPRYLIKTRGQQVTLSCSPISGHRSVSWYQQTPGQGLQFLFEYFSETQRNKGNFPGRFSGRQFSNSRSEMNVSTLELGDSALYLCASSLGGRSNEQYFGPGTRLTVT.